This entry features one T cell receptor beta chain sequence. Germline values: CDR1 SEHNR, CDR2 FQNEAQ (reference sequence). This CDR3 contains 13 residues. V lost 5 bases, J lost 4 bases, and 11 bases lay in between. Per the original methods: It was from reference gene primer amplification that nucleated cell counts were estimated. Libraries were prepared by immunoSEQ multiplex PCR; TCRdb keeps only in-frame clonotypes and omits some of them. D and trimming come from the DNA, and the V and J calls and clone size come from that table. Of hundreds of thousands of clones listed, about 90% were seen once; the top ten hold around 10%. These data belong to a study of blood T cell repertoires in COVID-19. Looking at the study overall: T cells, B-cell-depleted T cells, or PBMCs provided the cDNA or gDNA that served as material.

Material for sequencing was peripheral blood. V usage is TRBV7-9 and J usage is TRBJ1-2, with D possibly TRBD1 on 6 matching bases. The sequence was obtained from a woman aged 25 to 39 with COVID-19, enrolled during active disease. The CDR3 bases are TGTGCCAGCAGCGGGACATTCCTCTATGGCTACACCTTC. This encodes CASSGTFLYGYTF.